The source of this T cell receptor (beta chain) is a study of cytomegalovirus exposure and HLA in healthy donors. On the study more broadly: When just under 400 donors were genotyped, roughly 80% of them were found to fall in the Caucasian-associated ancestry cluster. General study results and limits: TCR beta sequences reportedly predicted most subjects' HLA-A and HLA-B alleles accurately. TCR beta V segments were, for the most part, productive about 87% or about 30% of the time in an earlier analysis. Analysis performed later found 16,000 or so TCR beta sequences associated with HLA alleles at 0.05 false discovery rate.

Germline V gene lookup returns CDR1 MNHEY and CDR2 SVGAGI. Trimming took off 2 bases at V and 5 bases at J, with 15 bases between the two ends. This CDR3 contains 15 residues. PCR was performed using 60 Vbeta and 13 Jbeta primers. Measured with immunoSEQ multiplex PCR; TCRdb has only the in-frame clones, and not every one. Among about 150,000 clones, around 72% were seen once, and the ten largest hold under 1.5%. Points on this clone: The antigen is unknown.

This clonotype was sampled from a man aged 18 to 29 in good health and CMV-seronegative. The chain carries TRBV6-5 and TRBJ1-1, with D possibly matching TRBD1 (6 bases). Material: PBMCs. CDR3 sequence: CASSYREGVVTEAFF. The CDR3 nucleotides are TGTGCCAGCAGTTACAGGGAGGGGGTAGTTACTGAAGCTTTCTTT.